A selection of T cell receptor beta chains follows, all from one sample in a study of T cell repertoires in ileal Crohn's disease. Sequencing was performed with immunoSEQ multiplex PCR; in TCRdb, only in-frame clones are kept and a portion is missing. This sample has some 4,000 clones, with over 70% found just once. Sequenced material: ileal tissue. These receptors originate from an adult with Crohn's disease. Each CDR3 is given with its conserved first and last residue. The order of the fields is clone size, V gene, J gene, D gene, CDR3 protein, CDR3 DNA. A D gene is named only where the DNA matches it firmly. Expanded clones are given a class, and other clones once, few, many or no size at all.

>.|TRBV30|TRBJ1-4|.
CAWSGEDPEKLFF
TGTGCCTGGAGTGGAGAGGATCCTGAAAAACTGTTTTTT
>.|TRBV2|TRBJ1-3|.
CASGRGNTIYF
TGTGCCAGCGGCCGCGGAAACACCATATATTTT
>.|TRBV7-7|TRBJ2-3|.
CASSLGLADTQYF
TGTGCTAGCAGCTTAGGACTTGCAGATACGCAGTATTTT
>.|TRBV6-6|TRBJ2-1|.
CASTLSLLGEQFF
TGTGCCAGCACCCTATCACTCCTTGGTGAGCAGTTCTTC
>few|TRBV2|TRBJ2-1|.
CASSELGLTNDEQFF
TGTGCCAGCAGTGAATTAGGACTAACAAACGATGAGCAGTTCTTC
>once|TRBV5-1|TRBJ2-7|TRBD2
CASSLVGTRGAYEQYF
TGCGCCAGCAGCTTGGTCGGGACCCGGGGGGCCTACGAGCAGTACTTC
>.|TRBV23-1|TRBJ1-4|.
CASSHPQLFRLFF
TGCGCCAGCAGTCACCCCCAGTTATTCCGACTGTTTTTT
>.|TRBV4-1|TRBJ2-1|.
CASSQDQWSDYNEQFF
TGCGCCAGCAGCCAAGATCAATGGTCAGATTACAATGAGCAGTTCTTC
>.|TRBV6-6|TRBJ2-2|TRBD1
CASRPGQGASGELFF
TGTGCCAGCAGACCGGGACAGGGGGCATCAGGGGAGCTGTTTTTT
>.|TRBV2|TRBJ1-2|TRBD1
CASLGDGDWGQTFNYGYTF
TGTGCCAGCCTCGGGGATGGAGACTGGGGACAGACCTTCAACTATGGCTACACCTTC
>.|TRBV19|TRBJ1-1|.
CASSPRGGGEAFF
TGTGCCAGTAGTCCCCGGGGAGGGGGTGAAGCTTTCTTT
>.|TRBV5-1|TRBJ2-3|.
CASSLFSSTDTQYF
TGCGCCAGCAGCCTGTTTTCTAGCACAGATACGCAGTATTTT
>.|TRBV5-4|TRBJ2-1|TRBD1
CASSSSPGQGGNEQFF
TGTGCCAGCAGCTCCTCCCCGGGACAGGGGGGCAATGAGCAGTTCTTC
>few|TRBV6-1|TRBJ1-2|TRBD1
CASSEGQGVLLTSGYTF
TGTGCCAGCAGTGAGGGACAGGGAGTGTTACTGACCTCTGGCTACACCTTC
>.|TRBV29-1|TRBJ1-2|.
CSVDPASRLLSGSGYTF
TGCAGCGTTGACCCCGCCAGCCGACTGTTGAGTGGCTCTGGCTACACCTTC
>.|TRBV27|TRBJ1-6|.
CASSFTTTGLNSPLHF
TGTGCCAGCAGTTTTACTACGACAGGTCTCAATTCACCCCTCCACTTT
>.|TRBV9|TRBJ1-6|TRBD1
CASSVGQFDSPLHF
TGTGCCAGCAGCGTGGGACAGTTTGATTCACCCCTCCACTTT
>.|TRBV18|TRBJ1-2|.
CASSRDEGPGGYTF
TGTGCCAGCTCCCGCGATGAGGGTCCTGGCGGCTACACCTTC
>.|TRBV9|TRBJ1-3|.
CASTKHGQPSSGNTIYF
TGTGCCAGCACCAAACATGGACAGCCGAGCTCTGGAAACACCATATATTTT
>.|TRBV6-5|TRBJ1-2|TRBD1
CASLNRGYSYTF
TGTGCCAGCCTGAACAGGGGATACAGCTACACCTTC
>.|TRBV9|TRBJ1-6|TRBD1
CASSPGQGTPLHF
TGTGCCAGCAGCCCTGGACAGGGAACCCCCCTCCACTTT
>.|TRBV25-1|TRBJ2-2|.
CASSEYEIEYPLTGELFF
TGTGCCAGCAGTGAATATGAGATAGAATATCCGCTCACCGGGGAGCTGTTTTTT
>.|TRBV2|TRBJ1-5|.
CASSLRTAAFNQPQHF
TGTGCCAGCAGTCTGAGGACAGCGGCCTTCAATCAGCCCCAGCATTTT
>.|TRBV7-8|TRBJ1-2|TRBD1
CASGATGIGYGYTF
TGTGCCAGCGGGGCGACAGGGATAGGGTATGGCTACACCTTC
>.|TRBV11-2|TRBJ2-4|.
CASSPGGFRAKNIQYF
TGTGCCAGCAGCCCTGGAGGGTTCAGAGCCAAAAACATTCAGTACTTC
>.|TRBV6-1|TRBJ2-7|TRBD1
CASSELSGQGPWSSYEQYF
TGTGCCAGCAGTGAATTGTCCGGACAGGGTCCCTGGAGCTCCTACGAGCAGTACTTC
>.|TRBV25-1|TRBJ2-1|TRBD2
CASTTNLGGYNGQFF
TGTGCCAGCACTACCAATTTGGGAGGGTACAATGGGCAGTTCTTC
>.|TRBV6-1|TRBJ2-5|.
CASSEFGASQETQYF
TGTGCCAGCAGTGAATTCGGAGCGTCCCAAGAGACCCAGTACTTC
>.|TRBV27|TRBJ2-3|TRBD2
CASSSSGYTDTQYF
TGTGCCAGCAGTTCTAGCGGATACACAGATACGCAGTATTTT
>.|TRBV9|TRBJ2-1|TRBD2
CASSQTSGNYNEQFF
TGTGCCAGCAGCCAGACTAGCGGGAACTACAATGAGCAGTTCTTC
>large|TRBV7-8|TRBJ2-1|.
CASSADWGQDNEQFF
TGTGCCAGCAGCGCCGATTGGGGGCAAGACAATGAGCAGTTCTTC
>.|TRBV7-8|TRBJ2-7|TRBD1
CASSSGQESYEQYF
TGTGCCAGCAGTTCGGGACAGGAATCCTACGAGCAGTACTTC
>.|TRBV7-9|TRBJ2-1|.
CASSFTGLGDNEQFF
TGTGCCAGCAGCTTTACGGGACTTGGGGACAATGAGCAGTTCTTC
>.|TRBV21-1|TRBJ1-2|.
CASSTGDGNYGYTF
TGTGCCAGCAGCACAGGGGACGGAAACTATGGCTACACCTTC
>.|TRBV30|TRBJ1-1|TRBD1
CARQGAGEAFF
TGTGCCCGACAGGGGGCGGGTGAAGCTTTCTTT
>.|TRBV4-1|TRBJ2-5|.
CASGPRGETQYF
TGCGCCAGCGGTCCCCGGGGGGAGACCCAGTACTTC